The source of this T cell receptor beta chain is a study of shared clonotypes between healthy human individuals. Assay used: immunoSEQ multiplex PCR; TCRdb lists only in-frame clones, some missing. The data show over 2 million clones, with about 90% seen just once and about 0.36% held by the top ten. This CDR3 comprises 13 residues. The V end was cut by 1 base, the J end by 7 bases, with 8 bases between. Germline V gene sequence: CDR1 SGHNT, CDR2 YENEEA. This TCR came from a man aged 18 to 35 in good health. Some clones in this sample may be carry-over from other donors' samples. Specimen: naive CD4+ T cells from PBMCs. Subset here: CD45RA+ positively selected. The chain carries TRBV11-3 and TRBJ2-1; D uncertain. This chain's CDR3 is CASSLGPSNEQFF. DNA of the CDR3: TGTGCCAGCAGCTTAGGCCCGTCGAATGAGCAGTTCTTC.